This entry concerns a single T cell receptor beta chain. The antigen remains undetermined. 60 Vbeta and 13 Jbeta primers were used in PCR. Some clones are missing from TCRdb's copy, which holds only in-frame ones; the method was immunoSEQ multiplex PCR. Among roughly 100,000 clones listed, under 85% were seen once. The V gene's germline CDR1 is SGHNT and CDR2 YYREEE (reference sequence). Trimming at V came to 4 bases and at J to 8 bases, leaving 6 bases not matched to a gene. The CDR3 has 14 amino acids. The data originate from a study of cytomegalovirus exposure and HLA in healthy donors. Study-wide results and limits: In a later analysis, HLA-associated beta chains showed higher expansion and lower generation probabilities than comparable chains.

The sequence was obtained from a female donor in good health and CMV-seropositive. Source material: PBMCs. The genes are TRBV5-4 and TRBJ1-6; 7 nucleotides align to TRBD1. Written as DNA, the CDR3 is TGTGCCAGCAGCGTGACAGGGTTTTATTCACCCCTCCACTTT. This translates into CASSVTGFYSPLHF.